This TCR beta chain emerged from a study of cytomegalovirus exposure and HLA in healthy donors. Germline-derived CDR1 and CDR2 are SGHRS and YFSETQ. This CDR3 is 15 amino acids long. Trimming took 4 bases from V and 2 from J, leaving 15 bases between them. Here immunoSEQ multiplex PCR was the method, and the copy in TCRdb shows in-frame clones only, minus some. This table has 90,000 to 150,000 clones, 70% to 90% appearing once. Study-wide findings and caveats: There were some public TCRs occurring in many donors, but most TCR sequences were rare. In vitro data verified a few CMV-associated chains as specific for CMV antigens.

About this clone itself: What it binds is unknown.

The sequence came from a man aged 18 to 30 in good health and CMV-seropositive. Sequenced material: PBMCs. The rearrangement joins TRBV5-1 to TRBJ1-2; D is possibly TRBD1 (5 bases). The CDR3 here is CASSPGGTTNYGYTF. The CDR3 DNA reads TGCGCCAGCAGCCCGGGGGGGACCACCAACTATGGCTACACCTTC.